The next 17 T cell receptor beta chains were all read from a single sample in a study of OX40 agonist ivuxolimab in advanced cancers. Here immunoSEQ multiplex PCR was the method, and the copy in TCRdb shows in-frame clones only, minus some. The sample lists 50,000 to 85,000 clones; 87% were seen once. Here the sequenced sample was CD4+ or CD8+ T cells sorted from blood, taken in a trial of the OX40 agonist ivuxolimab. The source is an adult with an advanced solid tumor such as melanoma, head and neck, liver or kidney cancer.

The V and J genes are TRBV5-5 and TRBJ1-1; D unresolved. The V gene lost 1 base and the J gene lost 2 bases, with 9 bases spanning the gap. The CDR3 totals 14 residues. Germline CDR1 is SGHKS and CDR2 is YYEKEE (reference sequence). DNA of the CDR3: TGTGCCAGCAGCTTGTATGGAAGTAACACTGAAGCTTTCTTT. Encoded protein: CASSLYGSNTEAFF.

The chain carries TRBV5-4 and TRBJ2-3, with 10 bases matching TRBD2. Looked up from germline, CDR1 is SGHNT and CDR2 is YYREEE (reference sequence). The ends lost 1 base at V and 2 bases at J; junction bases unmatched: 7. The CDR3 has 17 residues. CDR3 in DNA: TGTGCCAGCAGCTTGCGACTAGCGGGCGCATACACAGATACGCAGTATTTT. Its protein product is CASSLRLAGAYTDTQYF. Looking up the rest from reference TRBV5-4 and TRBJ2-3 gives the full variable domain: ETGVTQSPTHLIKTRGQQVTLRCSSQSGHNTVSWYQQALGQGPQFIFQYYREEENGRGNFPPRFSGLQFPNYSSELNVNALELDDSALYLCASSLRLAGAYTDTQYFGPGTRLTVL.

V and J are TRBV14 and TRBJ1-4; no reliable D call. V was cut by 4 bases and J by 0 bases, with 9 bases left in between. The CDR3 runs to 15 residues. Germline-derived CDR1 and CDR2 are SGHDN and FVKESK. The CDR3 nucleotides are TGTGCCAGCAGCCCCGGTCGTACAACTAATGAAAAACTGTTTTTT. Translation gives CASSPGRTTNEKLFF.

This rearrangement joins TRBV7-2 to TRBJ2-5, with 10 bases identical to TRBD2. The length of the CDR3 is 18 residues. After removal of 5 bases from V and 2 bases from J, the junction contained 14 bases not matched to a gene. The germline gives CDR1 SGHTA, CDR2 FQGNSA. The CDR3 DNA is TGTGCCAGCAGCCTGGGAGGGCTAGCGGGAGTGGGGCAAGAGACCCAGTACTTC. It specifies CASSLGGLAGVGQETQYF.

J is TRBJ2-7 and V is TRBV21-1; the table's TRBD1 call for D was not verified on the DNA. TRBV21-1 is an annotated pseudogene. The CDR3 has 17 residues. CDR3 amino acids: CASSISPGGAMYNEQYF. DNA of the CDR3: TGTGCCAGCAGCATCTCGCCAGGGGGCGCAATGTACAACGAGCAGTACTTC.

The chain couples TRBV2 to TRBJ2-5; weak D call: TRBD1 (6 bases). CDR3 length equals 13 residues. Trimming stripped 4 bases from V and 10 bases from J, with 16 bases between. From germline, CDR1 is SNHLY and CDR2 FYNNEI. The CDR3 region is CASSGSRGWDQYF. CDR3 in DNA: TGTGCCAGCAGTGGAAGCAGGGGCTGGGACCAGTACTTC.

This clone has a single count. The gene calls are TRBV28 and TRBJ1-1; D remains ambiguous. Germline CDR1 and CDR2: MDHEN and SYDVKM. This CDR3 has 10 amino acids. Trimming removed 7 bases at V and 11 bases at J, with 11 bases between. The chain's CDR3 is CASISLFAFF. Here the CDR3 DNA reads TGTGCCAGCATTTCCCTGTTTGCTTTCTTT.

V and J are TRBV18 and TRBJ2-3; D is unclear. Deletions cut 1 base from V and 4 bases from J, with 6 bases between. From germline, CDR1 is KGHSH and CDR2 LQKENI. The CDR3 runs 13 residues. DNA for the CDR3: TGTGCCAGCTCACCACGGGTCGCAGATACGCAGTATTTT. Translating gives CASSPRVADTQYF.

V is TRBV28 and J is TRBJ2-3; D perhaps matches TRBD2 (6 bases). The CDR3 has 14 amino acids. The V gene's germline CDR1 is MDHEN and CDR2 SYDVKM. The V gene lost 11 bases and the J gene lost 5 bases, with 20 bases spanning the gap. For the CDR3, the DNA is TGTGCCTCCACAGGAGGGCCCTCAGGAGATACGCAGTATTTT. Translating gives CASTGGPSGDTQYF.

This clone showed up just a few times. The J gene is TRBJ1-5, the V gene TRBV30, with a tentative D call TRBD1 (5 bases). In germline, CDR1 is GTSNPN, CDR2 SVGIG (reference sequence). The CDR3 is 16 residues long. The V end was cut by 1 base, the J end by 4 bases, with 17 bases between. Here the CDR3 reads CAWSEVGRTTNQPQHF. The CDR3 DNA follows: TGTGCCTGGAGTGAGGTAGGGCGGACAACAAATCAGCCCCAGCATTTT.

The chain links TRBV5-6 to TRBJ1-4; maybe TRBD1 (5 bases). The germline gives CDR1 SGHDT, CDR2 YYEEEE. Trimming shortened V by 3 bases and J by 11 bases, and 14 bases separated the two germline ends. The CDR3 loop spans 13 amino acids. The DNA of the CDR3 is TGTGCCAGCAGCTCCTTAGAGGGGTGGAAACTGTTTTTT. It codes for CASSSLEGWKLFF.

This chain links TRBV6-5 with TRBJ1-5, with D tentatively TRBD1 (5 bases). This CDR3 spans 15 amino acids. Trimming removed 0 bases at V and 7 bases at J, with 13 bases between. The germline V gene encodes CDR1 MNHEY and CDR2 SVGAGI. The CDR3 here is CASSYSPGKEQPQHF. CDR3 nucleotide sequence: TGTGCCAGCAGTTACTCGCCAGGGAAGGAGCAGCCCCAGCATTTT.

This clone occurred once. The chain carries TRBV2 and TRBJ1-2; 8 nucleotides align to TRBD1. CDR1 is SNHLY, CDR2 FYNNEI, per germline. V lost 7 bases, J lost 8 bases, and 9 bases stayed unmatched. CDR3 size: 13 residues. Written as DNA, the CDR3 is TGTGCCAGCACCGATGGACAGGGTTTAGGCTACACCTTC. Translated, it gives CASTDGQGLGYTF.

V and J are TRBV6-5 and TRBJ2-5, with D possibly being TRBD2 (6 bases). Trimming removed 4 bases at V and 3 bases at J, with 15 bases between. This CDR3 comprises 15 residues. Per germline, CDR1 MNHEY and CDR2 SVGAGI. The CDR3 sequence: CASSFGRSGEETQYF. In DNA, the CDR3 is TGTGCCAGCAGTTTTGGCCGATCGGGGGAAGAGACCCAGTACTTC.

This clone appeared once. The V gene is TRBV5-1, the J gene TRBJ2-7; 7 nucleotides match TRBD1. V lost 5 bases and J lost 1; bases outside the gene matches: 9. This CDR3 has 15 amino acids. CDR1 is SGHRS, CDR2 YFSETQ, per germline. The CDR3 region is CASRPLGTASYEQYF. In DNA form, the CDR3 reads TGCGCCAGCAGGCCTCTCGGGACAGCTTCCTACGAGCAGTACTTC. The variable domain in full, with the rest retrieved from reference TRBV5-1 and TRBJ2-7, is KAGVTQTPRYLIKTRGQQVTLSCSPISGHRSVSWYQQTPGQGLQFLFEYFSETQRNKGNFPGRFSGRQFSNSRSEMNVSTLELGDSALYLCASRPLGTASYEQYFGPGTRLTVT.

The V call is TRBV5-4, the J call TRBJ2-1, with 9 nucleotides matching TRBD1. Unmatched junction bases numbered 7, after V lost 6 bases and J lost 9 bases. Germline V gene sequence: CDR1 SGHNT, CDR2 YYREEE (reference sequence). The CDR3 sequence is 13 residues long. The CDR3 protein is CASNLGQGSEQFF. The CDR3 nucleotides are TGTGCCAGCAACCTGGGACAGGGCAGTGAGCAGTTCTTC.

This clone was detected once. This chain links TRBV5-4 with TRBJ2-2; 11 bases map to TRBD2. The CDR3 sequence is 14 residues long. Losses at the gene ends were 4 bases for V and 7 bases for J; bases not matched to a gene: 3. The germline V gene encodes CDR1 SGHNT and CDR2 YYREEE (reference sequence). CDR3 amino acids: CASSRTSGYGELFF. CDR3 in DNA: TGTGCCAGCAGCCGGACTAGCGGGTACGGGGAGCTGTTTTTT.